The 6 T cell receptor beta chains given below trace back to one sample, sequenced in a study of blood T cells in healthy people across ages. Then a second PCR, running about 6 to 12 cycles, was carried out with a sample-barcoded 5' primer and a J-beta primer mix. TCRdb re-called the 5' RACE reads with MiXCR, one entry per CDR3 protein. Found here are roughly 1,500,000 distinct CDR3 sequences, almost 35% of them singletons; the top ten hold roughly 12%. The sequencing sample was made of blood. The receptors stem from a woman aged 25 to 39 in good health.

The chain carries TRBV20-1 and TRBJ1-1; no definite D call. Trimming pared 3 bases from V and 0 bases from J, leaving 17 bases between. CDR3 length: 16 amino acids. Germline CDR1 is DFQATT and CDR2 is SNEGSKA (reference sequence). The CDR3 bases are TGCAGTGCTAGGGGATCGGGTCCCCTGATGAACACTGAAGCTTTCTTT. Translated: CSARGSGPLMNTEAFF.

The gene calls are TRBV10-3 and TRBJ2-1; TRBD1 aligns across 9 bases. With 3 bases clipped from V and 6 bases from J, the junction kept 6 bases outside the gene matches. The CDR3 is 15 residues long. Germline-derived CDR1 and CDR2 are ENHRY and SYGVKD. CDR3 sequence (DNA): TGTGCCATCAGTGAAGGGACAGGGAATCTCAATGAGCAGTTCTTC. This codes for CAISEGTGNLNEQFF.

There are a few counts of this clonotype. The chain couples TRBV7-3 to TRBJ2-3, with 10 bases fitting TRBD2. The CDR3 spans 13 residues. The junction had 1 base not matched to a gene; V was cut back by 5 bases and J by 5 bases. Per the germline V gene, CDR1 is SGHTA and CDR2 is FQGTGA. CDR3 sequence reads: CASSKREGDTQYF. The CDR3 nucleotides are TGTGCCAGCAGCAAGCGGGAGGGAGATACGCAGTATTTT.

The chain is built from TRBV27 and TRBJ2-1; possible D gene TRBD2, 6 bases. Trimming stripped 5 bases from V and 0 bases from J, with 17 bases between. In germline, CDR1 is MNHEY, CDR2 SMNVEV (reference sequence). This CDR3 spans 17 amino acids. Here the CDR3 reads CASSLIGAGSSYNEQFF. In DNA, the CDR3 is TGTGCCAGCAGTCTCATAGGAGCGGGTAGCTCCTACAATGAGCAGTTCTTC.

With respect to this clonotype: One end of the junction fails to match germline, which may point to a read error. The V gene is TRBV18, the J gene TRBJ2-7, with 8 positions matching TRBD1. The germline gives CDR1 KGHSH, CDR2 LQKENI. The length of the CDR3 is 13 residues. The CDR3 DNA follows: TGTGCCAGCTCATCTGGACAGGGCTACAAGCAGTACTTC. Translation gives CASSSGQGYKQYF.

The chain carries TRBV7-3 and TRBJ1-2, with D hard to call. The V end was cut by 4 bases, the J end by 4 bases, with 16 bases between. The CDR3 is 15 amino acids. Looked up from germline, CDR1 is SGHTA and CDR2 is FQGTGA. The CDR3 sequence: CASSSKGGLGYGYTF. CDR3 nucleotide sequence: TGTGCCAGCAGCTCCAAGGGCGGTCTAGGCTATGGCTACACCTTC.